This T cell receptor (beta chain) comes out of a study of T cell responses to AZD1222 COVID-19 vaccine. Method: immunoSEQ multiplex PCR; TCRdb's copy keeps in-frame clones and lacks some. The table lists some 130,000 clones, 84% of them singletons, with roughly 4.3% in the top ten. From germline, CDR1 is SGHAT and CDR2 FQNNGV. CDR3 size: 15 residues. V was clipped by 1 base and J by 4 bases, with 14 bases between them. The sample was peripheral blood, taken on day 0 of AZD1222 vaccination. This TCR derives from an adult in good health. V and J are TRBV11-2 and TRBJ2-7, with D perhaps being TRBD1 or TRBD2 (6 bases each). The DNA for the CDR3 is TGTGCCAGCAGCTTAGTAGGGGGAGGCCCTTACGAGCAGTACTTC. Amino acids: CASSLVGGGPYEQYF.